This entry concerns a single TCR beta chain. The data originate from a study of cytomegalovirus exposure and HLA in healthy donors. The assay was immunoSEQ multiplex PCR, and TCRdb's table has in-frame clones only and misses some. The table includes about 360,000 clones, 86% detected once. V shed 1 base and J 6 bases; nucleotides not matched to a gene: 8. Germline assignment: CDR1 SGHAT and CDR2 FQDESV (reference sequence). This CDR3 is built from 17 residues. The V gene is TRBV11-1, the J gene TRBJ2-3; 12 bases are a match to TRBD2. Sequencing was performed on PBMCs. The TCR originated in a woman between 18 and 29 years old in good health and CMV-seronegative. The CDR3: CASSLELAGGAGDTQYF. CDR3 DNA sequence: TGTGCCAGCAGCTTAGAACTAGCGGGAGGTGCTGGTGATACGCAGTATTTT.